Listed below are T cell receptor beta chains from one sample, sequenced in a study of shared clonotypes between healthy human individuals. Assay used: immunoSEQ multiplex PCR; TCRdb lists only in-frame clones, some missing. Of around 2,000,000 clones listed, about 94% were seen once; the top ten hold 0.85% to 1.2%. Material for sequencing was naive CD8+ T cells sorted from blood. These TCRs come from a man aged 18 to 30 in good health. Both conserved end residues are part of each CDR3. Fields, in order: CDR3 protein, CDR3 DNA, V gene, J gene, D gene, clone size. D genes are given only for firm matches. Clone size is given for some rows only: seen once, a few or many times, or a class if the clone is expanded.

cdr3_aa: CASSDGQGLYEQYF
cdr3_nt: TGTGCCAGCAGTGATGGGCAGGGACTCTACGAGCAGTACTTC
v_call: TRBV6-1
j_call: TRBJ2-7
d_call: -
clone_size: once

cdr3_aa: CAISERGGRASTDTQYF
cdr3_nt: TGTGCCATCAGTGAAAGGGGCGGGAGGGCCAGTACAGATACGCAGTATTTT
v_call: TRBV10-3
j_call: TRBJ2-3
d_call: TRBD2
clone_size: -

cdr3_aa: CASSALAGLGDTQYF
cdr3_nt: TGCGCCAGCAGTGCACTAGCTGGGCTAGGGGATACGCAGTATTTT
v_call: TRBV10-1
j_call: TRBJ2-3
d_call: -
clone_size: -

cdr3_aa: CASSQATTGLGYEQYF
cdr3_nt: TGCGCCAGCAGCCAAGCCACAACAGGCCTTGGCTACGAGCAGTACTTC
v_call: TRBV4-1
j_call: TRBJ2-7
d_call: -
clone_size: -

cdr3_aa: CASSPFTGGASPLHF
cdr3_nt: TGCGCCAGCAGTCCCTTCACAGGGGGAGCTTCACCCCTCCACTTT
v_call: TRBV4-1
j_call: TRBJ1-6
d_call: TRBD1
clone_size: -

cdr3_aa: CASSFAGDPYEQYF
cdr3_nt: TGCGCCAGCAGCTTTGCGGGGGACCCCTACGAGCAGTACTTC
v_call: TRBV5-1
j_call: TRBJ2-7
d_call: TRBD2
clone_size: -

cdr3_aa: CASSPSAGTGLNEQFF
cdr3_nt: TGTGCCAGCAGCCCCAGTGCGGGGACAGGGCTCAATGAGCAGTTCTTC
v_call: TRBV7-2
j_call: TRBJ2-1
d_call: TRBD1
clone_size: -

cdr3_aa: CASSGSSGAYNEQFF
cdr3_nt: TGTGCCAGCAGCGGTTCTAGCGGGGCCTACAATGAGCAGTTCTTC
v_call: TRBV11-3
j_call: TRBJ2-1
d_call: TRBD2
clone_size: -

cdr3_aa: CASSLERGPTDTQYF
cdr3_nt: TGTGCCAGCAGCCTAGAGCGGGGCCCCACAGATACGCAGTATTTT
v_call: TRBV9
j_call: TRBJ2-3
d_call: TRBD2
clone_size: -

cdr3_aa: CASSISPGQGTEDTQYF
cdr3_nt: TGTGCCAGTAGTATATCCCCGGGACAGGGGACCGAAGATACGCAGTATTTT
v_call: TRBV19
j_call: TRBJ2-3
d_call: TRBD1
clone_size: -

cdr3_aa: CASSPGWVYEQYF
cdr3_nt: TGTGCCAGCAGCCCCGGTTGGGTCTACGAGCAGTACTTC
v_call: TRBV7-2
j_call: TRBJ2-7
d_call: -
clone_size: -

cdr3_aa: CASSWTPPDTQYF
cdr3_nt: TGTGCCAGCAGCTGGACCCCCCCAGATACGCAGTATTTT
v_call: TRBV11-2
j_call: TRBJ2-3
d_call: -
clone_size: -

cdr3_aa: CASSYSTGTGAYEQYF
cdr3_nt: TGTGCCAGCAGTTACTCAACCGGGACAGGGGCCTACGAGCAGTACTTC
v_call: TRBV28
j_call: TRBJ2-7
d_call: TRBD1
clone_size: -

cdr3_aa: CASWDRASSSYGYTF
cdr3_nt: TGTGCCAGCTGGGACAGGGCCAGTAGTAGCTATGGCTACACCTTC
v_call: TRBV6-5
j_call: TRBJ1-2
d_call: TRBD1
clone_size: -

cdr3_aa: CASSLDRGLAEAFF
cdr3_nt: TGTGCCAGCAGTCTCGACAGGGGATTGGCTGAAGCTTTCTTT
v_call: TRBV27
j_call: TRBJ1-1
d_call: TRBD1
clone_size: once

cdr3_aa: CSVRTPGGTTDTQYF
cdr3_nt: TGCAGCGTGAGGACACCCGGAGGGACCACAGATACGCAGTATTTT
v_call: TRBV29-1
j_call: TRBJ2-3
d_call: -
clone_size: -

cdr3_aa: CASSAGQNTGELFF
cdr3_nt: TGTGCCAGCAGTGCAGGACAGAACACCGGGGAGCTGTTTTTT
v_call: TRBV27
j_call: TRBJ2-2
d_call: -
clone_size: -

cdr3_aa: CANPGLGKTYNEQFF
cdr3_nt: TGCGCCAACCCGGGACTAGGGAAGACCTACAATGAGCAGTTCTTC
v_call: TRBV4-3
j_call: TRBJ2-1
d_call: TRBD2
clone_size: -

cdr3_aa: CASSPGLAGAYEQYF
cdr3_nt: TGCGCCAGCAGCCCCGGACTAGCGGGGGCCTACGAGCAGTACTTC
v_call: TRBV4-3
j_call: TRBJ2-7
d_call: TRBD2
clone_size: -

cdr3_aa: CASTDTGEGSQEQYF
cdr3_nt: TGTGCCAGCACCGACACCGGGGAGGGGTCCCAGGAGCAGTACTTC
v_call: TRBV7-2
j_call: TRBJ2-7
d_call: TRBD2
clone_size: -

cdr3_aa: CASSLGNEDTYNYGYTF
cdr3_nt: TGTGCCAGCAGCTTAGGGAATGAGGACACGTATAACTATGGCTACACCTTC
v_call: TRBV7-8
j_call: TRBJ1-2
d_call: -
clone_size: -

cdr3_aa: CTSSQERQGRNTEAFF
cdr3_nt: TGCACCAGCAGCCAAGAAAGGCAGGGGCGTAACACTGAAGCTTTCTTT
v_call: TRBV1
j_call: TRBJ1-1
d_call: -
clone_size: -

cdr3_aa: CAWRGTGSYYGYTF
cdr3_nt: TGTGCCTGGAGGGGTACGGGGAGCTACTATGGCTACACCTTC
v_call: TRBV30
j_call: TRBJ1-2
d_call: -
clone_size: -

cdr3_aa: CASSQDLAGTSELSSYNSPLHF
cdr3_nt: TGCGCCAGCAGCCAAGATTTGGCCGGGACCTCCGAGCTCAGCTCCTATAATTCACCCCTCCACTTT
v_call: TRBV4-3
j_call: TRBJ1-6
d_call: -
clone_size: -

cdr3_aa: CASSPRTSGGGYEQYF
cdr3_nt: TGTGCCAGCAGCCCACGGACTAGCGGGGGGGGCTACGAGCAGTACTTC
v_call: TRBV11-2
j_call: TRBJ2-7
d_call: TRBD2
clone_size: -

cdr3_aa: CASSPQTGGYSPLHF
cdr3_nt: TGTGCCAGCAGTCCTCAGACGGGGGGCTATTCACCCCTCCACTTT
v_call: TRBV6-5
j_call: TRBJ1-6
d_call: -
clone_size: once

cdr3_aa: CASSSEVGEAIYF
cdr3_nt: TGTGCCAGCAGCTCAGAAGTGGGAGAAGCCATATATTTT
v_call: TRBV7-9
j_call: TRBJ1-3
d_call: -
clone_size: once

cdr3_aa: CASSGGGLAKNIQYF
cdr3_nt: TGTGCCAGCAGTGGCGGGGGACTAGCCAAAAACATTCAGTACTTC
v_call: TRBV2
j_call: TRBJ2-4
d_call: TRBD2
clone_size: -

cdr3_aa: CASSQPLAGGLTYEQYF
cdr3_nt: TGCGCCAGCAGCCAACCTCTAGCGGGGGGCCTCACCTACGAGCAGTACTTC
v_call: TRBV4-1
j_call: TRBJ2-7
d_call: TRBD2
clone_size: -

cdr3_aa: CASSPGTDYGYTF
cdr3_nt: TGTGCCAGCAGCCCCGGGACAGACTATGGCTACACCTTC
v_call: TRBV7-9
j_call: TRBJ1-2
d_call: TRBD1
clone_size: -

cdr3_aa: CASSPPGPYDFTDTQYF
cdr3_nt: TGCGCCAGCAGCCCGCCGGGTCCCTACGATTTCACAGATACGCAGTATTTT
v_call: TRBV5-1
j_call: TRBJ2-3
d_call: -
clone_size: -

cdr3_aa: CASSKSSGYHEQFF
cdr3_nt: TGTGCCAGTAGTAAGTCTAGCGGGTACCATGAGCAGTTCTTC
v_call: TRBV19
j_call: TRBJ2-1
d_call: TRBD2
clone_size: -

cdr3_aa: CAISESRTGGYYEQYF
cdr3_nt: TGTGCCATCAGTGAGTCTCGGACAGGGGGCTACTACGAGCAGTACTTC
v_call: TRBV10-3
j_call: TRBJ2-7
d_call: TRBD1
clone_size: -

cdr3_aa: CASSVTGGTEAFF
cdr3_nt: TGTGCCAGCAGTGTAACAGGGGGCACTGAAGCTTTCTTT
v_call: TRBV27
j_call: TRBJ1-1
d_call: TRBD1
clone_size: -

cdr3_aa: CASSSGSGYEQYF
cdr3_nt: TGTGCCAGCAGTTCAGGGTCGGGCTACGAGCAGTACTTC
v_call: TRBV6-5
j_call: TRBJ2-7
d_call: -
clone_size: -

cdr3_aa: CASSPDRVREQYF
cdr3_nt: TGTGCCAGCTCCCCGGACAGGGTCCGCGAGCAGTACTTC
v_call: TRBV18
j_call: TRBJ2-7
d_call: TRBD1
clone_size: -

cdr3_aa: CASRSGTGSPADTGELFF
cdr3_nt: TGTGCCAGCCGCTCCGGGACAGGGAGCCCTGCGGACACCGGGGAGCTGTTTTTT
v_call: TRBV11-3
j_call: TRBJ2-2
d_call: TRBD1
clone_size: -